A selection of T cell receptor beta chains follows, all from one sample in a study of blood T cell repertoires in COVID-19. The data were produced by immunoSEQ multiplex PCR, yet TCRdb's version contains in-frame clones alone and is incomplete. Here the sample spans about 180,000 clones, about 88% being singletons. Sequencing input: peripheral blood. These receptors were obtained from a young man who had recovered from COVID-19. CDR3s include the opening cysteine and the closing phenylalanine or tryptophan. Each record gives: clone size, J gene, D gene, V gene, CDR3 protein, CDR3 DNA. The D gene is left open where the match is weak. Rows may omit the clone size; those that give it use once, few, many or a size class.

NA TRBJ1-1 NA TRBV28 CASPPSEGQGTEAFF TGTGCCAGCCCACCGTCGGAGGGGCAGGGCACTGAAGCTTTCTTT
NA TRBJ1-6 NA TRBV18 CASSPGHYNSPLHF TGTGCCAGCTCACCGGGACACTATAATTCACCCCTCCACTTT
NA TRBJ1-5 NA TRBV6-2/TRBV6-3 CASSSDSISNQPQHF TGTGCCAGCAGTTCCGATAGTATTAGCAATCAGCCCCAGCATTTT
NA TRBJ2-7 NA TRBV6-6 CASSGDEQYF TGTGCCAGCAGTGGAGACGAGCAGTACTTC
NA TRBJ1-1 NA TRBV6-1 CASSDEMNTEAFF TGTGCCAGCAGTGACGAGATGAACACTGAAGCTTTCTTT
NA TRBJ2-7 TRBD1 TRBV19 CASSMGQGAYEQYF TGTGCCAGTAGTATGGGACAGGGGGCTTACGAGCAGTACTTC
NA TRBJ2-7 TRBD2 TRBV28 CASSLRGDQRYEQYF TGTGCCAGCAGTTTACGGGGGGACCAACGCTACGAGCAGTACTTC
NA TRBJ2-7 TRBD2 TRBV6-5 CASSYSGGLGAYEQYF TGTGCCAGCAGTTACTCCGGAGGACTAGGAGCCTACGAGCAGTACTTC
NA TRBJ2-1 NA TRBV28 CASSGRQQLKGLYNEQFF TGTGCCAGCAGTGGAAGGCAGCAACTGAAGGGACTCTACAATGAGCAGTTCTTC
NA TRBJ2-3 NA TRBV24-1 CATSDPARDTQYF TGTGCCACCAGTGATCCCGCCAGGGATACGCAGTATTTT
NA TRBJ2-7 TRBD2 TRBV19 CASSIGLAAEQYF TGTGCCAGTAGTATCGGACTAGCCGCTGAGCAGTACTTC
NA TRBJ2-7 TRBD1 TRBV7-2 CASSAWTGGTYEQYF TGTGCCAGCAGCGCGTGGACAGGGGGAACCTACGAGCAGTACTTC
NA TRBJ2-2 TRBD2 TRBV5-6 CASSVLAGGPTGELFF TGTGCCAGCAGCGTCCTAGCGGGAGGGCCCACCGGGGAGCTGTTTTTT
NA TRBJ2-1 TRBD2 TRBV9 CASSVSGTSFYNEQFF TGTGCCAGCAGCGTTTCCGGGACTAGTTTTTACAATGAGCAGTTCTTC
NA TRBJ2-7 TRBD1 TRBV19 CASSRQGNYEQYF TGTGCCAGTAGTAGACAGGGCAACTACGAGCAGTACTTC
few TRBJ1-2 NA TRBV7-2 CASSVQSTGYGYTF TGTGCCAGCAGCGTCCAATCTACAGGGTATGGCTACACCTTC
NA TRBJ1-5 NA TRBV7-9 CASSHDTSNQPQHF TGTGCCAGCAGCCACGACACTAGCAATCAGCCCCAGCATTTT
NA TRBJ2-7 NA TRBV11-2 CASSLDHLSGAYEQYF TGTGCCAGCAGCTTAGACCACCTTAGCGGAGCCTACGAGCAGTACTTC
NA TRBJ2-2 TRBD1 TRBV9 CASSQTGTGVSGELFF TGTGCCAGCAGTCAAACCGGGACAGGGGTCTCCGGGGAGCTGTTTTTT
NA TRBJ2-7 TRBD1 TRBV27 CASRGPGQGAYEQYF TGTGCCAGCAGGGGCCCCGGACAGGGGGCGTACGAGCAGTACTTC
NA TRBJ1-3 NA TRBV6-5 CASSYMGGYSGNTIYF TGTGCCAGCAGTTATATGGGAGGATACTCTGGAAACACCATATATTTT
NA TRBJ2-3 NA TRBV5-5 CASSRQGGTDTQYF TGTGCCAGCTCTCGACAGGGAGGTACAGATACGCAGTATTTT
NA TRBJ1-4 NA TRBV5-8 CASSLAATNEKLFF TGTGCCAGCAGCTTGGCTGCAACTAATGAAAAACTGTTTTTT
NA TRBJ1-1 TRBD1 TRBV6-1 CASSETGGRNTEAFF TGTGCCAGCAGTGAAACAGGGGGAAGGAACACTGAAGCTTTCTTT
NA TRBJ2-5 TRBD1 TRBV6-5 CATLQGLQETQYF TGTGCCACGTTACAGGGGCTCCAAGAGACCCAGTACTTC
NA TRBJ1-6 NA TRBV7-2 CASSLSGNNSPLHF TGTGCCAGCAGCTTATCGGGAAATAATTCACCCCTCCACTTT
NA TRBJ2-3 NA TRBV24-1 CATSQADTQYF TGTGCCACCAGCCAGGCAGATACGCAGTATTTT
NA TRBJ1-1 TRBD1 TRBV7-9 CASSADRVNTEAFF TGTGCCAGCAGCGCCGACAGGGTGAACACTGAAGCTTTCTTT
NA TRBJ2-7 NA TRBV11-2 CASSLGQATYYEQYF TGTGCCAGCAGCTTAGGACAGGCAACCTACTACGAGCAGTACTTC